A selection of T cell receptor beta chains follows, all from one sample in a study of cytomegalovirus exposure and HLA in healthy donors. Repertoires were generated with immunoSEQ multiplex PCR, while TCRdb's copy carries only in-frame clones and drops some. The sample has tens of thousands of clones; roughly 84% are singletons. The sequencing sample was made of PBMCs. The receptor source for this set is a man younger than 45 in good health and CMV-seronegative. The CDR3 runs from the conserved cysteine through the conserved F or W.

J,V,CDR3
TRBJ2-7,TRBV6-1,CASSEDWFYEQYF
TRBJ2-7,TRBV7-9,CASSSLGELLGKEQYF
TRBJ1-5,TRBV9,CASSVDSNPSSNQPQHF
TRBJ2-6,TRBV9,CASSVWDRGFPGANVLTF
TRBJ1-1,TRBV7-3,CASSLTGASGTEAFF
TRBJ1-1,TRBV10-3,CAIRPGGQNTEAFF
TRBJ1-1,TRBV9,CASSVGTTGGNTEAFF
TRBJ2-7,TRBV5-1,CASSLGGTGVYEQYF
TRBJ2-5,TRBV9,CASSVVAGEETQYF
TRBJ1-1,TRBV5-1,CASSIGTAEAFF
TRBJ2-1,TRBV11-3,CASSSSQGVSYNEQFF
TRBJ1-2,TRBV9,CASSPRQGRDGYTF
TRBJ2-6,TRBV25-1,CASSEGHSSRANVLTF
TRBJ1-2,TRBV10-2,CASTRAGENYGYTF
TRBJ2-1,TRBV29-1,CSVSHRGDNEQFF
TRBJ1-1,TRBV19,CASSIDRGVNTEAFF
TRBJ2-1,TRBV9,CASSVLPAAESEQFF
TRBJ2-7,TRBV28,CASSLKGPYEQYF
TRBJ1-1,TRBV5-1,CASSSWTGTEAFF
TRBJ2-4,TRBV19,CASSPGTGRLAKNIQYF